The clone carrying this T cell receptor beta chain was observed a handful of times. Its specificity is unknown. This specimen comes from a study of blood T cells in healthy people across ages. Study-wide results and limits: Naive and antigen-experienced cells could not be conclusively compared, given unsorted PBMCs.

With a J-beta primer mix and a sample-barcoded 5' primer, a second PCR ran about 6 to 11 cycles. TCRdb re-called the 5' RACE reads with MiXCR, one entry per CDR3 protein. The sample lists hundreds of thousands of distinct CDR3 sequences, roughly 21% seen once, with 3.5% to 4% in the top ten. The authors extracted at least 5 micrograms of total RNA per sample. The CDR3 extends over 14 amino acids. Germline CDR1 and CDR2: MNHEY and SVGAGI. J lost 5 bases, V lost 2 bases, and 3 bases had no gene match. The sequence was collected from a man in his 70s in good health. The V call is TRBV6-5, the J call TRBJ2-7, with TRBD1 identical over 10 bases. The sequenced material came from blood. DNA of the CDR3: TGTGCCAGCAGTTACAGACAGGGGGCTAACGAGCAGTACTTC. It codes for CASSYRQGANEQYF.